Following are 20 T cell receptor beta chains from one sample sequenced in a study of blood T cell repertoires in COVID-19. Profiled with immunoSEQ multiplex PCR; TCRdb holds only in-frame clones, not every one. This sample has tens of thousands of clones, with around nine tenths found just once. Input material: peripheral blood. The receptors derive from a man aged 35 to 55 with COVID-19, enrolled during active disease.

V gene TRBV2 combines with J gene TRBJ1-1; D not certain. This CDR3 spans 14 amino acids. Deletions cut 0 bases from V and 4 bases from J, with 9 bases between. Germline CDR1 is SNHLY and CDR2 is FYNNEI. The chain's CDR3 is CASSEAGGGTEAFF. CDR3 in DNA: TGTGCCAGCAGTGAAGCGGGAGGTGGCACTGAAGCTTTCTTT.

This rearrangement joins TRBV5-1 to TRBJ2-3, with D unclear. Germline loops: CDR1 SGHRS, CDR2 YFSETQ. The germline V and J ends were trimmed by 0 bases and 0 bases, with 8 bases remaining between them. CDR3 size: 15 residues. This CDR3 reads CASSLVQTSTDTQYF. The CDR3 coding sequence is TGCGCCAGCAGCTTGGTCCAAACTAGCACAGATACGCAGTATTTT.

There are a few counts of this clone. The chain couples TRBV28 to TRBJ1-5, with D hard to call. The CDR3 sequence is 13 residues long. Trimming left V 7 bases short and J 4 bases short, with 11 bases between. CDR1 and CDR2 (germline): MDHEN, SYDVKM. In DNA form, the CDR3 reads TGTGCCAGCATTGGAGGGCGGAATCAGCCCCAGCATTTT. Translated, it gives CASIGGRNQPQHF.

The chain has TRBV3-1 (or the pseudogene TRBV3-2) and TRBJ2-2; 7 nucleotides agree with TRBD2. The CDR3 has 16 residues. V trimming: 4 bases; J trimming: 0 bases; junction bases outside the gene matches: 5. Germline V gives CDR1 LGHDT, CDR2 YNNKEL (reference sequence). CDR3 in amino acids: CASSPRTSPNTGELFF. The DNA for the CDR3 is TGTGCCAGCAGCCCTCGGACTAGTCCGAACACCGGGGAGCTGTTTTTT.

The chain carries TRBV3-1 (or the pseudogene TRBV3-2) and TRBJ2-1; 7 bases line up with TRBD1. V lost 5 bases and J lost 8; bases outside the gene matches: 9. Germline CDR1 LGHDT, CDR2 YNNKEL (reference sequence). CDR3 length: 14 residues. CDR3 sequence (DNA): TGTGCCAGCAGCACACAGGGGTACGGCGATGAGCAGTTCTTC. Residues: CASSTQGYGDEQFF.

The chain carries TRBV6-6 and TRBJ2-1; 8 bases agree with TRBD2. V dropped 7 bases and J dropped 0; count of bases not matched to a gene: 11. Germline V gene sequence: CDR1 MNHNY, CDR2 SVGAGI (reference sequence). The CDR3 extends over 17 amino acids. CDR3 DNA: TGTGCCAGCACTCGTCGGGAGGGGTTTAGCTCCTACAATGAGCAGTTCTTC. Amino acids: CASTRREGFSSYNEQFF.

In nucleotides, the CDR3 is TGTGCCAGCAGCCCCTCAGGGTCTAACTATGGCTACACCTTC. It translates to CASSPSGSNYGYTF. This chain connects TRBV28 to TRBJ1-2; a weak D match, TRBD1 (5 bases). V was cut by 6 bases and J by 0 bases, with 11 bases left in between. Germline CDR1 and CDR2: MDHEN and SYDVKM. This CDR3 contains 14 residues.

This sequence joins TRBV7-9 and TRBJ2-1, with TRBD1 as a possible D gene (8 bases). Trimming took 3 bases from V and 8 from J, leaving 23 bases between them. CDR1 is SEHNR and CDR2 is FQNEAQ in the germline V gene (reference sequence). The CDR3 totals 17 residues. CDR3: CASSLQSGGAGADEQFF. In DNA, the CDR3 is TGTGCCAGCAGCTTGCAGTCAGGGGGCGCGGGAGCGGATGAGCAGTTCTTC. The full variable domain, in which reference TRBV7-9 and TRBJ2-1 provide the parts outside the CDR3, is DTGVSQNPRHKITKRGQNVTFRCDPISEHNRLYWYRQTLGQGPEFLTYFQNEAQLEKSRLLSDRFSAERPKGSFSTLEIQRTEQGDSAMYLCASSLQSGGAGADEQFFGPGTRLTVL.

The V call is TRBV19, the J call TRBJ2-5; a weak D match, TRBD2 (6 bases). CDR3 length equals 13 residues. V was pared by 5 bases and J by 2 bases, with 9 bases between. Germline-derived CDR1 and CDR2 are LNHDA and SQIVND (reference sequence). The CDR3, as DNA: TGTGCCAGTAGTGGGGGGTGGCAAGAGACCCAGTACTTC. It specifies CASSGGWQETQYF.

The rearrangement uses TRBV18 and TRBJ1-4; no definite D call. CDR3 length equals 14 residues. Germline CDR1 is KGHSH and CDR2 is LQKENI. Trimming pared 3 bases from V and 0 bases from J, leaving 5 bases between. CDR3 in DNA: TGTGCCAGCTCACCGGGAGCAACTAATGAAAAACTGTTTTTT. It codes for CASSPGATNEKLFF.

The chain carries TRBV12-3 or TRBV12-4 and TRBJ1-2; D might be TRBD1 (6 bases). V shed 6 bases and J shed 6 bases, with 14 bases lying between them. This CDR3 has 13 amino acids. The CDR3 coding sequence is TGTGCCAGCAGCCCCACAGGGAGCAATGGCTACACCTTC. The encoded protein is CASSPTGSNGYTF.

This chain uses TRBV6-1 with TRBJ2-1; 13 bases match TRBD2. This CDR3 is 17 amino acids long. CDR1 is MNHNS, CDR2 SASEGT, per germline. J was trimmed by 3 bases and V by 4 bases; bases with no gene match: 6. The DNA of the CDR3 is TGTGCCAGCAGTGTCCGACTAGCGGGAGGCATCTACAATGAGCAGTTCTTC. This sequence encodes CASSVRLAGGIYNEQFF.

The chain joins TRBV5-1 to TRBJ1-4, with 7 bases that match TRBD1. This CDR3 comprises 14 residues. Germline V gives CDR1 SGHRS, CDR2 YFSETQ. Trimming cost V 3 bases and J 3 bases; bases outside gene matches: 2. The CDR3 reads CASSWQGANEKLFF. CDR3 nucleotides: TGCGCCAGCAGCTGGCAGGGGGCTAATGAAAAACTGTTTTTT.

The CDR3 DNA follows: TGTGCCTGGAGTAGATCAGGGGGGCCCCATCGGTTCTTC. Translated, it gives CAWSRSGGPHRFF. V gene TRBV30 combines with J gene TRBJ2-1; D might be TRBD1 (7 bases). From germline, CDR1 is GTSNPN and CDR2 SVGIG (reference sequence). The CDR3 is made up of 13 amino acids. V was trimmed by 2 bases and J by 15 bases, leaving 20 bases between them.

The chain couples TRBV9 to TRBJ1-1; TRBD1 is a possible D gene (6 bases). The CDR3 runs to 13 residues. Germline CDR1 and CDR2: SGDLS and YYNGEE. V dropped 4 bases and J dropped 6 bases, with 13 bases sitting between them. The CDR3 bases are TGTGCCAGCAGCTCAACAGGGCTTGCTGAAGCTTTCTTT. Translating gives CASSSTGLAEAFF. The complete variable domain, with remaining parts taken from reference TRBV9 and TRBJ1-1, reads DSGVTQTPKHLITATGQRVTLRCSPRSGDLSVYWYQQSLDQGLQFLIQYYNGEERAKGNILERFSAQQFPDLHSELNLSSLELGDSALYFCASSSTGLAEAFFGQGTRLTVV.

This clone was counted a single time. The chain couples TRBV3-1 (or the pseudogene TRBV3-2) to TRBJ2-3; 8 bases are a match to TRBD2. Per germline, CDR1 LGHDT and CDR2 YNNKEL (reference sequence). V was clipped by 8 bases and J by 5 bases; unmatched bases: 12. This CDR3 contains 15 residues. CDR3 nucleotides: TGTGCCAGCGGGTCTTCGGGAGGGCCAGGAGATACGCAGTATTTT. Translated, it gives CASGSSGGPGDTQYF.

J is TRBJ2-1 and V is TRBV27, with TRBD2 matching 9 bases. Germline trimming cut 5 bases from V and 5 bases from J; bases unmatched to any gene: 13. Germline CDR1 and CDR2: MNHEY and SMNVEV (reference sequence). The CDR3 spans 17 residues. In nucleotides, the CDR3 is TGTGCCAGCAGTCCACCCCGGGGCGGGGGGGGCCACAATGAGCAGTTCTTC. It encodes CASSPPRGGGGHNEQFF.

The rearrangement uses TRBV9 and TRBJ1-1, with a tentative D call TRBD1 (6 bases). This CDR3 is 14 amino acids long. Looked up from germline, CDR1 is SGDLS and CDR2 is YYNGEE. Between the trimmed V and J ends, which lost 4 bases and 5 bases, there was a span of 15 bases. The CDR3 protein is CASSPKQGLTEAFF. For the CDR3, the DNA is TGTGCCAGCAGCCCTAAACAGGGATTAACTGAAGCTTTCTTT.

V and J are TRBV28 and TRBJ2-5, with TRBD2 matching over 11 bases. The V and J ends lost 4 bases and 1 base, in that order; junction bases with no gene match: 2. Germline V CDR1 and CDR2: MDHEN, SYDVKM. This CDR3 comprises 15 residues. The CDR3 DNA sequence: TGTGCCAGCAGTTCACTAGCGGGGGCCCAAGAGACCCAGTACTTC. Amino acid sequence: CASSSLAGAQETQYF.

This clone has more than one count but fewer than ten. The genes are TRBV6-1 and TRBJ2-3; tentatively, D is TRBD2 (6 bases). CDR3 size: 17 residues. Germline V gene sequence: CDR1 MNHNS, CDR2 SASEGT. With 2 bases removed from V and 0 bases from J, the gap between germline ends came to 15 bases. The CDR3 loop is CASSEQFWGTSTDTQYF. Written as DNA, the CDR3 is TGTGCCAGCAGTGAACAATTTTGGGGGACTAGCACAGATACGCAGTATTTT.